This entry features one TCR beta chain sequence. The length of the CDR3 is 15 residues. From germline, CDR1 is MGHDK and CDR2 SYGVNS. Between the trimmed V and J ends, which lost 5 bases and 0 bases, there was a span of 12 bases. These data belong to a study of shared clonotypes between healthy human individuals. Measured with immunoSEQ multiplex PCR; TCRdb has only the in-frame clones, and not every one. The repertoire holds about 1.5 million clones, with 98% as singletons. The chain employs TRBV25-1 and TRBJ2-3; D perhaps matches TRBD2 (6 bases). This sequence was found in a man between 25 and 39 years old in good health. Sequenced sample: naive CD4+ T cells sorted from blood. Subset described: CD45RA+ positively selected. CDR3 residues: CASSSGGKSTDTQYF. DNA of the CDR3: TGTGCCAGCAGTTCCGGCGGGAAGAGCACAGATACGCAGTATTTT.